This entry features one TCR beta chain sequence. Its antigen remains unknown. This sample was included in a study of T cell responses to AZD1222 COVID-19 vaccine. CDR1 is MDHEN, CDR2 SYDVKM, per germline. CDR3 length equals 14 residues. V lost 6 bases and J lost 3, with 12 bases in between. Assay: immunoSEQ multiplex PCR; the TCRdb copy retains only in-frame clones and omits some. The table records fewer than 150,000 clones, 70% to 90% of them present only once. Broader study findings: Repertoire sampling occurred only after the peak T cell response.

The sample was peripheral blood, taken 28 days after the second AZD1222 dose. The origin of this receptor is an adult who received the AZD1222 COVID-19 vaccine. The chain employs TRBV28 and TRBJ1-5; D ambiguous. CDR3 sequence: CASSLTVANQPQHF. In DNA, the CDR3 is TGTGCCAGCAGCCTCACGGTAGCCAATCAGCCCCAGCATTTT.